This T cell receptor beta chain is drawn from a study of PD-1 blockade in classical Hodgkin lymphoma. The protocol was immunoSEQ multiplex PCR, while the TCRdb copy is restricted to in-frame clones and leaves out a portion. The data contain about 25,000 clones, about 70% of them singletons. Germline CDR1 reads SGHTA; CDR2 reads FQGNSA. This CDR3 has 16 residues. V lost 6 bases and J 4 bases, leaving 20 bases between the germline ends. Time point here: cycle 4 day 1 (C4D1), after six to seven weeks of nivolumab. In every patient, relapse followed autologous stem cell transplantation, while exposure to brentuximab vedotin differed.

This TCR came from a human donor with classical Hodgkin lymphoma. The sample in question was peripheral blood mononuclear cells (PBMCs), obtained before the fourth cycle of nivolumab. The chain uses TRBV7-2 and TRBJ2-3; D may be TRBD2 (5 bases). In DNA form, the CDR3 reads TGTGCCAGCAGTTCCTTTGGTGGGGAGAGTCCAGATACGCAGTATTTT. Protein sequence: CASSSFGGESPDTQYF. Full variable domain (outside the CDR3, taken from reference TRBV7-2 and TRBJ2-3): GAGVSQSPSNKVTEKGKDVELRCDPISGHTALYWYRQSLGQGLEFLIYFQGNSAPDKSGLPSDRFSAERTGGSVSTLTIQRTQQEDSAVYLCASSSFGGESPDTQYFGPGTRLTVL.